The rows below give T cell receptor beta chains drawn from one sample of a study of CD8 T cells in Susac syndrome. TCRdb re-analysed the immunoSEQ multiplex PCR reads in MiXCR, keeping a single row per CDR3 protein. This repertoire shows about 120,000 distinct CDR3 sequences, roughly 94% found once; its top ten account for about 0.28%. Sequencing was done on a sample of CD8+ T cells from PBMCs. The receptors were sampled from a human donor with Susac syndrome. Both conserved end residues are trimmed from each CDR3. Each record gives: J gene, V gene, clone size, CDR3 protein. Rows give clone size only sometimes, using once, few, many, or a class for an expanded clone.

>TRBJ2-7|TRBV5-4|few
ASSSGQGYEQY
>TRBJ1-3|TRBV9|.
ASSSSGGPPPAGNTIY
>TRBJ1-4|TRBV5-6|.
ASSLAGSRRTNEKLF
>TRBJ1-1|TRBV4-3|once
ASSQGQTGGTEAF
>TRBJ2-7|TRBV29-1|once
SVETGNEQY
>TRBJ1-2|TRBV4-3|once
ASSQQTDVNYGYT
>TRBJ2-5|TRBV4-1|once
ASSLRLEQTQY
>TRBJ2-5|TRBV4-3|.
ASSPGPWETQY
>TRBJ2-1|TRBV13|.
ASNPSIAGGPNEQF
>TRBJ1-2|TRBV29-1|.
SINGYT
>TRBJ2-6|TRBV12-3/TRBV12-4|.
ASGTPGANVLT
>TRBJ2-1|TRBV20-1|.
SARDPSWNEQF
>TRBJ2-1|TRBV12-3/TRBV12-4|.
ASSPSTGARNEQF
>TRBJ2-7|TRBV9|.
ASSVSPGSSYEQY
>TRBJ2-1|TRBV4-2|.
ASSQEGQYNEQF
>TRBJ2-7|TRBV29-1|.
SVEQDGGGGEQY
>TRBJ2-7|TRBV7-7|.
ASHHEQY
>TRBJ2-1|TRBV5-4|.
ASSSRDRGYNEQF
>TRBJ2-7|TRBV5-4|.
ASSLGAGALREQY
>TRBJ1-2|TRBV5-6|once
ASSLGDRSTNYGYT
>TRBJ1-2|TRBV29-1|.
SVPGYT
>TRBJ2-5|TRBV27|.
ASSLGPGAETQY
>TRBJ2-3|TRBV2|.
ASSEFGGGNTDTQY
>TRBJ1-1|TRBV30|.
AWSSGNTEAF
>TRBJ1-1|TRBV6-6|.
ASSYSTGINTEAF
>TRBJ2-7|TRBV2|.
ASNRQGGYEQY
>TRBJ2-3|TRBV5-6|.
ASSLAGLAGLTDTQY
>TRBJ1-1|TRBV29-1|.
SAGQMNTEAF
>TRBJ1-2|TRBV29-1|.
SVDPGTGLSGYT
>TRBJ2-1|TRBV20-1|.
SAKVGLADYNEQF
>TRBJ2-7|TRBV29-1|.
SVETTGDEQY
>TRBJ1-2|TRBV30|.
AWSVPGIHGYT
>TRBJ2-7|TRBV25-1|once
ASSGGTGYSYEQY
>TRBJ2-2|TRBV12-3/TRBV12-4|.
ASGTGELF
>TRBJ2-7|TRBV15|.
ATIFETSYEQY
>TRBJ2-2|TRBV5-1|.
ASAGGAVGELF
>TRBJ1-1|TRBV18|.
ASSPGVNTEAF
>TRBJ2-7|TRBV12-3/TRBV12-4|.
ASSLDRLAGLYEQY
>TRBJ1-2|TRBV29-1|.
SVEGEWGYT
>TRBJ2-3|TRBV2|.
ASRTLDMDTQY
>TRBJ2-1|TRBV18|.
ASLTKQGDNEQF
>TRBJ1-2|TRBV29-1|.
SVDMGQGYGYT
>TRBJ2-7|TRBV20-1|.
SAEGQSSSYEQY
>TRBJ2-1|TRBV29-1|.
SVLPSSGGGNEQF
>TRBJ1-6|TRBV20-1|.
SASWTGTNSPLH
>TRBJ1-1|TRBV6-5|.
ASMVGGTEAF
>TRBJ1-2|TRBV6-5|.
ASSYGTGLYGYT